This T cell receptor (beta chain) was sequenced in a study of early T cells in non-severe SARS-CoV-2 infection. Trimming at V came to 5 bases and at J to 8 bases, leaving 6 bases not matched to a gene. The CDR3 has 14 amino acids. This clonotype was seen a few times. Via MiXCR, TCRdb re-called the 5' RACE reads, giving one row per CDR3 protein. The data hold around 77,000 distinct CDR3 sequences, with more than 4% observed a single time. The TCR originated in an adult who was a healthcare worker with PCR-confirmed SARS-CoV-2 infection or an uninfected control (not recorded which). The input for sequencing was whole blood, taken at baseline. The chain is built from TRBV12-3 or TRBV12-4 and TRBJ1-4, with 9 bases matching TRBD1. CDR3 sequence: CASSPGQGWEKLFF. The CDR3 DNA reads TGTGCCAGCAGTCCTGGACAGGGGTGGGAAAAACTGTTTTTT.